The rows below give T cell receptor beta chains drawn from one sample of a study of blood T cell repertoires in COVID-19. Only in-frame clones appear in the TCRdb table, and some are missing; sequencing was by immunoSEQ multiplex PCR. Found here are about 48,000 clones, approximately 80% of them singletons; the top ten hold less than 75%. The sample consisted of peripheral blood. The receptors come from a man aged 65 to 85 with acute or convalescent COVID-19. CDR3s include the opening cysteine and the closing phenylalanine or tryptophan. Each record gives: V gene, clone size, CDR3 protein. The size of a clone is reported for some rows only, either as once, few or many, or as a class for expanded clones.

v_gene: TRBV30
abundance: -
CDR3aa: CAWSVLGFYQPQHF

v_gene: TRBV7-3
abundance: -
CDR3aa: CASSLGPLGGRPNEQFF

v_gene: TRBV19
abundance: -
CDR3aa: CASSPTGEDGEKLFF

v_gene: TRBV12-5
abundance: -
CDR3aa: CASGLWSGLNTGELFF

v_gene: TRBV5-1
abundance: -
CDR3aa: CASSFEGRARNTEAFF

v_gene: TRBV4-3
abundance: -
CDR3aa: CASSQGVSAGETQYF

v_gene: TRBV19
abundance: -
CDR3aa: CASSRDNSNQPQHF

v_gene: TRBV5-6
abundance: -
CDR3aa: CASSPQTGGFGGYTF

v_gene: TRBV3-1/TRBV3-2
abundance: once
CDR3aa: CASSLQDRDSTNEKLFF

v_gene: TRBV28
abundance: -
CDR3aa: CASSPIGTGKEAFF

v_gene: TRBV21-1
abundance: -
CDR3aa: CASSKVRVRSPDTQYF

v_gene: TRBV28
abundance: few
CDR3aa: CASNKGTSGFTDTQYF

v_gene: TRBV19
abundance: -
CDR3aa: CASSIAAYSNQPQHF

v_gene: TRBV16
abundance: -
CDR3aa: CASSPDREVEKLFF

v_gene: TRBV7-8
abundance: -
CDR3aa: CASSLFGNQPQHF

v_gene: TRBV3-1/TRBV3-2
abundance: -
CDR3aa: CASSLPPSEKLFF

v_gene: TRBV7-6
abundance: -
CDR3aa: CASSLGQPSYEQYF